One sample yielded the 9 T cell receptor beta chains listed below, sequenced in a study of shared clonotypes between healthy human individuals. Profiling relied on immunoSEQ multiplex PCR, and the TCRdb table lists in-frame clones only, not all of them. The table shows approximately 720,000 clones, with around 72% occurring only once. Specimen: memory CD4+ T cells sorted from blood. Subset specified: CD45RA-negative fraction. These receptors all stem from a woman in her thirties in good health.

V is TRBV7-9 and J is TRBJ1-4, with 8 bases lining up with TRBD1. Germline values: CDR1 SEHNR, CDR2 FQNEAQ (reference sequence). This CDR3 contains 13 residues. Unmatched junction bases numbered 3, after V lost 4 bases and J lost 8 bases. In DNA form, the CDR3 reads TGTGCCAGCAGCTCGACAGGGGTAGAAAAACTGTTTTTT. Its translation: CASSSTGVEKLFF. The variable domain in full, with the rest retrieved from reference TRBV7-9 and TRBJ1-4, is DTGVSQNPRHKITKRGQNVTFRCDPISEHNRLYWYRQTLGQGPEFLTYFQNEAQLEKSRLLSDRFSAERPKGSFSTLEIQRTEQGDSAMYLCASSSTGVEKLFFGSGTQLSVL.

This clone was picked up a small number of times. This chain links TRBV4-1 with TRBJ1-5; perhaps TRBD1 as D (5 bases). Trimming pared 1 base from V and 5 bases from J, leaving 18 bases between. From germline, CDR1 is MGHRA and CDR2 YSYEKL. The CDR3 is made up of 17 amino acids. DNA of the CDR3: TGCGCCAGCAGCCAAGGTCAGGGCCGGTCTCTTCATCAGCCCCAGCATTTT. Its translation is CASSQGQGRSLHQPQHF.

Concerning this clone: Other DNA variants within this sample encode the same CDR3. The gene calls are TRBV15 and TRBJ2-6, with D uncertain. V was cut by 0 bases and J by 1 base, with 4 bases left in between. Looked up from germline, CDR1 is LNHNV and CDR2 is YYDKDF (reference sequence). This CDR3 has 15 amino acids. The CDR3 DNA is TGTGCCACCAGCAGAGATCTGTCTGGGGCCAACGTCCTGACTTTC. The encoded protein is CATSRDLSGANVLTF.

The chain combines TRBV7-8 with TRBJ1-5; D is uncertain. Germline CDR1 SGHVS, CDR2 FQNEAQ. The CDR3 has 13 amino acids. The V end lost 5 bases, the J end lost 8 bases, and 13 bases lay between the germline ends. CDR3 nucleotides: TGTGCCAGCAGCGGCCCCAGCGGGGAGCCCCAGCATTTT. Translating gives CASSGPSGEPQHF.

The J gene is TRBJ1-1, the V gene TRBV27; D is possibly TRBD1 (5 bases). Trimming removed 6 bases at V and 4 bases at J, with 15 bases between. Per the germline V gene, CDR1 is MNHEY and CDR2 is SMNVEV (reference sequence). The CDR3 has 14 amino acids. Here the CDR3 DNA reads TGTGCCAGCAGGGGGGTCGGAAGGACCACTGAAGCTTTCTTT. The encoded protein is CASRGVGRTTEAFF.

The chain uses TRBV2 and TRBJ2-7, with D uncertain. CDR1 and CDR2 from the germline V gene are SNHLY and FYNNEI. Trimming left V 9 bases short and J 2 bases short, with 14 bases between. The CDR3 has 13 residues. The CDR3 is CASSGLKPYEQYF. CDR3 nucleotides: TGTGCCAGTTCCGGCCTTAAGCCCTACGAGCAGTACTTC.

This sequence joins TRBV21-1 and TRBJ2-7; TRBD2, the D gene given by the table, was not confirmed from the DNA. TRBV21-1 constitutes a pseudogene. The CDR3 length is 18 residues. The CDR3: CASSNVQLGLSPTYEQYF. CDR3 coding DNA: TGTGCCAGCAGCAATGTCCAGCTCGGGTTATCCCCCACCTACGAGCAGTACTTC.

V gene TRBV7-7 combines with J gene TRBJ1-4; D uncertain. The CDR3 has 13 amino acids. Germline CDR1 SSHAT, CDR2 FNYEAQ (reference sequence). V was shortened by 4 bases and J by 7 bases, with 10 bases between the two germline ends. The CDR3 protein is CASSSDRFEKLFF. The CDR3 bases are TGTGCCAGCAGCTCGGACCGATTTGAAAAACTGTTTTTT.

This sequence joins TRBV11-2 and TRBJ1-5, with 7 bases identical to TRBD1. CDR1 is SGHAT, CDR2 FQNNGV, per germline. V was clipped by 0 bases and J by 0 bases; unmatched bases: 8. This CDR3 has 18 residues. CDR3: CASSLDLRQGDSNQPQHF. The CDR3 region has the DNA TGTGCCAGCAGCTTAGATCTTCGGCAGGGGGATAGCAATCAGCCCCAGCATTTT.